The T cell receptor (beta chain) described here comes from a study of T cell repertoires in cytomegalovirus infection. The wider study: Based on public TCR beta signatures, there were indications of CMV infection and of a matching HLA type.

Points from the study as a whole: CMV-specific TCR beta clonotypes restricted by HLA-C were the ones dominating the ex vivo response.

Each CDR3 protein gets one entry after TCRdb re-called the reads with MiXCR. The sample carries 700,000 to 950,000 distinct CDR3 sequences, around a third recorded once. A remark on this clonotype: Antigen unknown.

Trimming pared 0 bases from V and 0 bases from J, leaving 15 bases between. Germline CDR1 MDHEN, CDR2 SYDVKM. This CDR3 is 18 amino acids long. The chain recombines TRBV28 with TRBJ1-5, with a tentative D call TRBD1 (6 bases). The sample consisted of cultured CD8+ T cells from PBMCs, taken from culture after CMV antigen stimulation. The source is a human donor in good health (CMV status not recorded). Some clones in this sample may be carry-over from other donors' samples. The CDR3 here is CASSLWGQVVNSNQPQHF. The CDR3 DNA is TGTGCCAGCAGTTTATGGGGACAAGTAGTAAATAGCAATCAGCCCCAGCATTTT.